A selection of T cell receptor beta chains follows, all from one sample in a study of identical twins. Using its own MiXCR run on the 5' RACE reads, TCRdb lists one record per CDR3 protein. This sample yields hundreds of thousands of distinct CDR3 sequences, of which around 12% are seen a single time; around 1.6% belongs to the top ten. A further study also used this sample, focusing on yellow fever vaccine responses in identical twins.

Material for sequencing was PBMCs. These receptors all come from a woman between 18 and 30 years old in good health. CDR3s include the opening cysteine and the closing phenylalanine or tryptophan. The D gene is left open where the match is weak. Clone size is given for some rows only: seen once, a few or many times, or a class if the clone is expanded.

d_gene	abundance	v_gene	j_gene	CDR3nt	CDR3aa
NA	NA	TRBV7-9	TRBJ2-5	TGTGCCAGCAGCTTAGCGGCGGAGGCCCCCCGGGAGACCCAGTACTTC	CASSLAAEAPRETQYF
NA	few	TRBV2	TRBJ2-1	TGTGCCAGCAGCAGGAATAACTACAATGAGCAGTTCTTC	CASSRNNYNEQFF
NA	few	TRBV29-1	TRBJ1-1	TGCAGCGTTGAGAGGGACGGTGGAGAAGCTTTCTTT	CSVERDGGEAFF
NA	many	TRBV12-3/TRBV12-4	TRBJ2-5	TGTGCCAGCAGTTCCGCGGGGACCCAGTACTTC	CASSSAGTQYF
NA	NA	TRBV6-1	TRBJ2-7	TGTGCCAGCAGTGGGGGGATAGCGGAGGCCTACGAGCAGTACTTC	CASSGGIAEAYEQYF
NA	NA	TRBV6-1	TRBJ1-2	TGTGCCAGCAGGAGCCGGGACATGGTCTATGGCTACACCTTC	CASRSRDMVYGYTF
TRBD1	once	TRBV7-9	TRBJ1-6	TGTGCCAGCAGCTTCTCAGGGGGCAATAATTCACCCCTCCACTTT	CASSFSGGNNSPLHF
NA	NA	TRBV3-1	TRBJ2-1	TGTGCCAGCAGCCAAGAGGACCGAGCCTACAATGAGCAGTTCTTC	CASSQEDRAYNEQFF
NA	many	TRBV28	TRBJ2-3	TGTGCCTGCCGGCCGGAGAGCACAGATACGCAGTATTTT	CACRPESTDTQYF
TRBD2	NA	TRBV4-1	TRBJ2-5	TGCGCCAGCAGCCACTCGGCTAGCGGGGAAGAGACCCAGTACTTC	CASSHSASGEETQYF
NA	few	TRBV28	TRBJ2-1	TGTGCCAGCAGTTTATCATCAGCGGGTGAGCAGTTCTTC	CASSLSSAGEQFF
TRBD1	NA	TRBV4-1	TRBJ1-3	TGCGCCAGCAGCCAAGATGGCAGGGGGCGTTCTGGAAACACCATATATTTT	CASSQDGRGRSGNTIYF
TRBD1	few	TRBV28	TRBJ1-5	TGTGCCAGCAGCCCCCCACTAGGGAGGACAGGGGGAGCTCAGCCCCAGCATTTT	CASSPPLGRTGGAQPQHF
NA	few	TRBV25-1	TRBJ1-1	TGTGCCAGCAGTGATTCCAAGAAGAACACTGAAGCTTTCTTT	CASSDSKKNTEAFF
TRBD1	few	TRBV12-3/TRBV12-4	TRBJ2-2	TGTGCCAGCAGTGGACAGGGGGCGCTTTCCGGGGAGCTGTTTTTT	CASSGQGALSGELFF
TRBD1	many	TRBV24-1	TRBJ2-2	TGTGCCACCAGGGACAGGGGAGCGGGGGAGCTGTTTTTT	CATRDRGAGELFF
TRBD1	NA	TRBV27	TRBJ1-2	TGTGCCAGCAGTTCCTCAGGACAGGGTCATGGCTACACCTTC	CASSSSGQGHGYTF
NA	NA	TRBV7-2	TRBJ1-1	TGTGCCAGCAGCTTAGCCCCTTGGCGGAACACTGAAGCTTTCTTT	CASSLAPWRNTEAFF
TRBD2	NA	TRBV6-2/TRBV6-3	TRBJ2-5	TGTGCCAGCAGTTACCCGGCTATAGCGGGACAAGAGACCCAGTACTTC	CASSYPAIAGQETQYF
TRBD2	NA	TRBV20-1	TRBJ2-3	TGCAGTACCACGGTCCAGGGGGCCGCTAGCGGGAGTAACACATATACGCAGTATTTT	CSTTVQGAASGSNTYTQYF
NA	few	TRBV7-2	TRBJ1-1	TGTGCCAGCAGCTTAGTTGTCTTACGCCCCGGGAACACTGAAGCTTTCTTT	CASSLVVLRPGNTEAFF
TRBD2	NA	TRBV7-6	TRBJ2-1	TGTGCCAGCAGCGCCCGGTTTGCGGGAGGGAGGAATGAGCAGTTCTTC	CASSARFAGGRNEQFF
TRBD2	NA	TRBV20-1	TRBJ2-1	TGCAGTGCTGGGGGCGGGAGGCCCTACAATGAGCAGTTCTTC	CSAGGGRPYNEQFF
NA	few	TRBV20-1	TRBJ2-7	TGCAGTGCTAGAGATACGTACGCGACTACGTCCTACGAGCAGTACTTC	CSARDTYATTSYEQYF
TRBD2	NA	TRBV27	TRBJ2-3	TGTGCCAGCAGTCCGGGCGCAGCGGGAGCAGATACGCAGTATTTT	CASSPGAAGADTQYF
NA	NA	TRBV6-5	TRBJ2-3	TGTGCCAGCAGTTACTCGAAAGGGGGAGGCACAGATACGCAGTATTTT	CASSYSKGGGTDTQYF
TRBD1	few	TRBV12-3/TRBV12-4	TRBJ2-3	TGTGCCAGCAGTTTAAGACAGGGGGCGGCGAAGGATACGCAGTATTTT	CASSLRQGAAKDTQYF
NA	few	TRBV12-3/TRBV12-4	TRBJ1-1	TGTGCCAGCAGGTATGGGGCGTCTGAAGCTTTCTTT	CASRYGASEAFF
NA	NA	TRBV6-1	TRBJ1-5	TGTGCCAGCAGTGAAAAACAGGGAATTTATAGCAATCAGCCCCAGCATTTT	CASSEKQGIYSNQPQHF
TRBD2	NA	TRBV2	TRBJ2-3	TGTGCCAGCAGTGGGGGGACTACTAGCACAGATACGCAGTATTTT	CASSGGTTSTDTQYF
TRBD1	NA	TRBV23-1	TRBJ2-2	TGCGCCAGGCCCCGGGACAGGGCTGCGGCCGGGGAGCTCTTTTTT	CARPRDRAAAGELFF
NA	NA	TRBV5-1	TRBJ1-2	TGCGCCAGCAGCCCTCAAGGGGTAGACTATGGCTACACCTTC	CASSPQGVDYGYTF
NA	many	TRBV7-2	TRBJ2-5	TGTGCCAGCAGCCCGGTGACTAGGCAAGAGACCCAGTACTTC	CASSPVTRQETQYF
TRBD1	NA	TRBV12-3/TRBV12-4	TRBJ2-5	TGTGCCAGCAGTCCATATGACAGGGGCCAAGAGACCCAGTACTTC	CASSPYDRGQETQYF
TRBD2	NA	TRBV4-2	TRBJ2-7	TGTGCCAGCAGCCAAGAGAAAGCGGGAGGATTTTACGAGCAGTACTTC	CASSQEKAGGFYEQYF
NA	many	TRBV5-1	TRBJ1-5	TGCGCCAGCAGCTTGGGGACACTCAATCAGCCCCAGCATTTT	CASSLGTLNQPQHF
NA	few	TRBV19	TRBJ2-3	TGTGCCAGTACCCCGGGGCCCAGAACAGATACGCAGTATTTT	CASTPGPRTDTQYF
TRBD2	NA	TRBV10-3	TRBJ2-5	TGTGCCATCGGATCTAGCGGGGGGGATTGGGAGACCCAGTACTTC	CAIGSSGGDWETQYF
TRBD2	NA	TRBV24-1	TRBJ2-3	TGTGCCACCAGTGGATGGGAGGGGACTTCTGGTCGAGGGGATACGCAGTATTTT	CATSGWEGTSGRGDTQYF
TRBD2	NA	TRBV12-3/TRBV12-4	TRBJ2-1	TGTGCCAGCAGTCTACTAGCGGGAAGCGATGAGCAGTTCTTC	CASSLLAGSDEQFF
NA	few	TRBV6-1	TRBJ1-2	TGTGCCAGCAGCCAGCTCTCCGACAGCGGCGGTAGTGGCTACACCTTC	CASSQLSDSGGSGYTF
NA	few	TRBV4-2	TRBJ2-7	TGTGCCAGCAGCTCAGGACTGAGCTCCTACGAGCAGTACTTC	CASSSGLSSYEQYF
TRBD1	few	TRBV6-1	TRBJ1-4	TGTGCCAGCAATGCGGGACAGGCTAATGAAAAACTGTTTTTT	CASNAGQANEKLFF
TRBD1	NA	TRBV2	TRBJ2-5	TGTGCCAGCAGTGAATCCCGGGACAGGGCATATCAAGAGACCCAGTACTTC	CASSESRDRAYQETQYF
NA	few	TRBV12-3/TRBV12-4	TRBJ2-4	TGTGCCAGCAGTTTCTTGAGCGCTGTATTAGCCAAAAACATTCAGTACTTC	CASSFLSAVLAKNIQYF
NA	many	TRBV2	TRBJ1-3	TGTGCCAGCAGTTTCCGATCGGGGATGACTGGAAACACCATATATTTT	CASSFRSGMTGNTIYF
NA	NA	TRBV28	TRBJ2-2	TGTGCCAGCAGTTTAAGTCTAAGATGGCGGAGGGGGAACACCGGGGAGCTGTTTTTT	CASSLSLRWRRGNTGELFF
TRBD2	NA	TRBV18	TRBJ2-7	TGTGCCAGCTCACCGGGGACTAGCGGGATCATCCACGAGCAGTACTTC	CASSPGTSGIIHEQYF
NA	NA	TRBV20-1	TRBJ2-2	TGCAGTGCTAGAGATCTACCGGGGGCGGAGGGGGAGCTGTTTTTT	CSARDLPGAEGELFF
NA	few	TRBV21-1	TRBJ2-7	TGTGCCAGCAGCGACCGGGACACCTCCTACGAGCAGTACTTC	CASSDRDTSYEQYF
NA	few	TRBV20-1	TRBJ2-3	TGCAGTGCTATCACCACAGCCGGCACAGATACGCAGTATTTT	CSAITTAGTDTQYF
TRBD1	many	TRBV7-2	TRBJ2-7	TGTGCCAGCAGCTTAGCCCACAGGGGGCAATACGAGCAGTACTTC	CASSLAHRGQYEQYF
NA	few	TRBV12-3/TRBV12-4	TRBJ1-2	TGTGCCAGCAGTCCCCCGGGGGGTGGTTACTATGGCTACACCTTC	CASSPPGGGYYGYTF
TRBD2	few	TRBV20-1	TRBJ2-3	TGCAGTGCGGAACGAGGCGGGAGTGCAGATACGCAGTATTTT	CSAERGGSADTQYF
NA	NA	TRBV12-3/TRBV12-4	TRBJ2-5	TGTGCCAGCAGCGACAGGCCCTCGGGGACCCAGTACTTC	CASSDRPSGTQYF